These 31 T cell receptor beta chains share one sample of origin, sequenced in a study of blood T cell repertoires in COVID-19. Only in-frame clones appear in the TCRdb table, and some are missing; sequencing was by immunoSEQ multiplex PCR. The repertoire holds about 39,000 clones, with around 85% as singletons. The sample comprised peripheral blood. Source of these receptors: a man aged 40-50 years with active COVID-19.

J is TRBJ1-1 and V is TRBV30; TRBD1 matches 8 bases. The CDR3 has 16 residues. J gave up 4 bases and V 1 base, and 11 bases lay outside the gene matches. The germline CDR1 and CDR2 sequences are GTSNPN and SVGIG (reference sequence). Here the CDR3 DNA reads TGTGCCTGGAGTGAACGGACAGGGCCCATGGTCACTGAAGCTTTCTTT. Residues: CAWSERTGPMVTEAFF.

This clone appeared once. The V and J genes are TRBV19 and TRBJ2-3; TRBD2 agrees at 8 bases. Germline V gene lookup returns CDR1 LNHDA and CDR2 SQIVND (reference sequence). Losses at the gene ends were 7 bases for V and 2 bases for J; bases not matched to a gene: 5. This CDR3 comprises 14 residues. CDR3 sequence: CASTIAGFTDTQYF. The CDR3 nucleotides read TGTGCCAGTACGATAGCGGGATTCACAGATACGCAGTATTTT. The whole variable domain, remainder taken from reference TRBV19 and TRBJ2-3, is DGGITQSPKYLFRKEGQNVTLSCEQNLNHDAMYWYRQDPGQGLRLIYYSQIVNDFQKGDIAEGYSVSREKKESFPLTVTSAQKNPTAFYLCASTIAGFTDTQYFGPGTRLTVL.

The rearrangement uses TRBV10-3 and TRBJ2-7; 10 nucleotides agree with TRBD2. Trimming removed 0 bases from V and 0 bases from J; junction bases left unmatched: 2. The length of the CDR3 is 16 residues. Germline V CDR1 and CDR2: ENHRY, SYGVKD. The CDR3 loop reads CAISESGLADSYEQYF. CDR3 nucleotides: TGTGCCATCAGTGAGTCTGGACTAGCGGACTCCTACGAGCAGTACTTC.

This chain joins TRBV13 and TRBJ1-5; D not certain. This CDR3 spans 13 amino acids. V was clipped by 3 bases and J by 7 bases, with 10 bases between them. The germline V gene has CDR1 PRHDT and CDR2 FYEKMQ (reference sequence). Here the CDR3 reads CASSLKGAQPQHF. CDR3 in DNA: TGTGCCAGCAGCTTGAAAGGAGCACAGCCCCAGCATTTT.

This chain links TRBV7-4 with TRBJ1-2; D is possibly TRBD1 (6 bases). This CDR3 is 15 amino acids long. The germline V gene has CDR1 SGHVT and CDR2 SQSDAQ. Trimming left V 1 base short and J 6 bases short, with 15 bases between. The DNA for the CDR3 is TGTGCCAGCAGCTTAGATCTCAGGGGCTGCAATGGCTACACCTTC. It encodes CASSLDLRGCNGYTF.

This clone turned up a few times. This CDR3 is CASSMLPGQGAANEKLFF. In DNA, the CDR3 is TGTGCCAGTAGTATGTTACCGGGACAGGGGGCAGCCAATGAAAAACTGTTTTTT. The chain couples TRBV19 to TRBJ1-4; TRBD1 aligns across 12 bases. CDR3 length: 18 residues. V was clipped by 3 bases and J by 5 bases; unmatched bases: 10. Germline V gene lookup returns CDR1 LNHDA and CDR2 SQIVND (reference sequence).

The CDR3 protein is CASSETGSGNTIYF. The CDR3 region has the DNA TGCGCCAGCAGTGAAACCGGTTCTGGAAACACCATATATTTT. The gene calls are TRBV10-2 and TRBJ1-3; D remains unclear. Trimming took 3 bases from V and 1 from J, leaving 7 bases between them. The CDR3 has 14 residues. CDR1 WSHSY and CDR2 SAAADI come from the germline V gene.

This chain connects TRBV28 to TRBJ2-1; TRBD2 matches at 8 bases. In germline, CDR1 is MDHEN, CDR2 SYDVKM. V lost 5 bases to trimming and J lost 2 bases; unmatched junction nucleotides: 14. The CDR3 contains 18 residues. In DNA form, the CDR3 reads TGTGCCAGCAGTGAGACTAGCGTAACCCCCCTAGCCTACAATGAGCAGTTCTTC. Translation gives CASSETSVTPLAYNEQFF. The variable domain in full, with the rest retrieved from reference TRBV28 and TRBJ2-1, is DVKVTQSSRYLVKRTGEKVFLECVQDMDHENMFWYRQDPGLGLRLIYFSYDVKMKEKGDIPEGYSVSREKKERFSLILESASTNQTSMYLCASSETSVTPLAYNEQFFGPGTRLTVL.

CDR3 in DNA: TGTGCCAGCAGCCCCTCAGCGGGACTAGCGGGAGGGCCTAACACCGGGGAGCTGTTTTTT. Translation: CASSPSAGLAGGPNTGELFF. V gene TRBV9 combines with J gene TRBJ2-2; 16 nucleotides line up with TRBD2. Trimming removed 4 bases from V and 2 bases from J; junction bases left unmatched: 11. The CDR3 extends over 20 amino acids. Germline lookup yields CDR1 SGDLS and CDR2 YYNGEE.

The chain joins TRBV30 to TRBJ1-1, with 9 bases identical to TRBD1. The CDR3 loop spans 16 amino acids. J gave up 1 base and V 2 bases, and 8 bases lay outside the gene matches. Germline V CDR1 and CDR2: GTSNPN, SVGIG (reference sequence). The CDR3 protein is CAWSTHRGLGNTEAFF. The CDR3, as DNA: TGTGCCTGGAGTACCCACAGGGGGCTGGGGAACACTGAAGCTTTCTTT.

The rearrangement uses TRBV9 and TRBJ1-2, with 7 positions matching TRBD1. The trim removed 0 bases at V and 5 bases at J, leaving 13 bases unmatched. Germline CDR1 SGDLS, CDR2 YYNGEE. The CDR3 spans 17 residues. CDR3 amino acids: CASSVAVGTANSYGYTF. CDR3 in DNA: TGTGCCAGCAGCGTAGCAGTGGGGACAGCAAACTCTTATGGCTACACCTTC.

This clone came up a few times. As DNA, the CDR3 is TGTGCAAGTCGCTTAGCGAGGGCTAGCGGGTGGGATACGCAGTATTTT. The encoded protein is CASRLARASGWDTQYF. This rearrangement joins TRBV12-2 to TRBJ2-3; TRBD2, the table's D call, was not compared with the DNA. TRBV12-2 is reported as a pseudogene. The CDR3 sequence is 16 residues long.

CDR3 sequence (DNA): TGTGCCAGCAGTTTCGCGGACAGGGGGCGGAATTGGTGGGAGACCCAGTACTTC. Translated, it gives CASSFADRGRNWWETQYF. The gene calls are TRBV28 and TRBJ2-5, with TRBD1 matching 11 bases. Germline assignment: CDR1 MDHEN and CDR2 SYDVKM. This CDR3 has 18 amino acids. Unmatched junction bases numbered 14, after V lost 3 bases and J lost 5 bases.

This chain joins TRBV28 and TRBJ2-1, with 10 positions matching TRBD2. Germline CDR1 reads MDHEN; CDR2 reads SYDVKM. The CDR3 runs 16 residues. Germline trimming cut 5 bases from V and 5 bases from J; bases unmatched to any gene: 9. CDR3 amino acids: CASSLSAGGPHNEQFF. DNA of the CDR3: TGTGCCAGCAGTCTCTCAGCGGGAGGGCCCCACAATGAGCAGTTCTTC.

V and J are TRBV25-1 and TRBJ1-1; maybe TRBD1 (5 bases). From germline, CDR1 is MGHDK and CDR2 SYGVNS. V was pared by 5 bases and J by 4 bases, with 20 bases between. This CDR3 has 16 amino acids. CDR3 sequence (DNA): TGTGCCAGCAGTCGAGGTGGAGGGGCGTATGGCACTGAAGCTTTCTTT. Amino acids: CASSRGGGAYGTEAFF.

The V call is TRBV6-1, the J call TRBJ2-5, with TRBD2 as a possible D gene (6 bases). CDR3 size: 17 residues. Trimming shortened V by 2 bases and J by 2 bases, and 18 bases separated the two germline ends. The germline V gene has CDR1 MNHNS and CDR2 SASEGT. CDR3 loop: CASSEPRRARSQETQYF. CDR3 nucleotides: TGTGCCAGCAGTGAACCGCGGAGGGCGAGGAGTCAAGAGACCCAGTACTTC.

For the CDR3, the DNA is TGTGCCAGCAGTTTAAGTCGAGAGGAGCAGTTCTTC. Translated: CASSLSREEQFF. This rearrangement joins TRBV12-3 or TRBV12-4 to TRBJ2-1; D not resolved. There are 12 residues in the CDR3. V gave up 2 bases and J gave up 10 bases, with 9 bases separating them.

This CDR3 is CASSVAPDRVNEQFF. The CDR3 DNA follows: TGTGCCAGCAGCGTAGCCCCGGACAGGGTCAATGAGCAGTTCTTC. The chain joins TRBV9 to TRBJ2-1, with TRBD1 matching over 8 bases. Trimming cost V 0 bases and J 6 bases; bases outside gene matches: 5. Per germline, CDR1 SGDLS and CDR2 YYNGEE. The CDR3 covers 15 residues.

The chain combines TRBV4-1 with TRBJ1-5; TRBD1 matches 9 bases. This CDR3 spans 19 amino acids. Per germline, CDR1 MGHRA and CDR2 YSYEKL. V lost 0 bases to trimming and J lost 7 bases; unmatched junction nucleotides: 16. The CDR3 is CASSQDTLFTGGAGQPQHF. The CDR3 DNA is TGCGCCAGCAGCCAAGATACCCTTTTTACAGGGGGCGCGGGGCAGCCCCAGCATTTT.

This clone was seen once. This chain links TRBV18 with TRBJ2-7, with unresolved D. The ends were cut back, 2 bases at V and 3 bases at J, with 5 bases in the middle. The V gene's germline CDR1 is KGHSH and CDR2 LQKENI. The CDR3 runs 12 residues. The CDR3 reads CASSPNNYEQYF. CDR3 sequence (DNA): TGTGCCAGCTCACCAAATAACTACGAGCAGTACTTC.

V usage is TRBV19 and J usage is TRBJ1-1; TRBD1 agrees at 8 bases. The V gene end was trimmed by 6 bases and the J gene end by 8 bases; junction bases not matched to a gene: 11. The CDR3 has 14 amino acids. The V gene's germline CDR1 is LNHDA and CDR2 SQIVND (reference sequence). The CDR3 sequence: CASSNSRDRREAFF. Here the CDR3 DNA reads TGTGCCAGTAGCAACTCCCGGGACAGGAGAGAAGCTTTCTTT.

The gene calls are TRBV21-1 and TRBJ1-1; no check of the table's D call, TRBD1, against the DNA was made. TRBV21-1 constitutes a pseudogene. This CDR3 has 14 amino acids. In nucleotides, the CDR3 is TGTGCCAGCAGCAAGGACAGGGTGGGCACTGAAGCTTTCTTT. Its translation is CASSKDRVGTEAFF.

This clone was counted once. The V call is TRBV30, the J call TRBJ1-3; TRBD1 matches at 7 bases. Germline CDR1 is GTSNPN and CDR2 is SVGIG (reference sequence). The CDR3 contains 14 residues. Losses at the gene ends were 0 bases for V and 2 bases for J; bases not matched to a gene: 1. CDR3 amino acids: CAWSVGTAGNTIYF. Written as DNA, the CDR3 is TGTGCCTGGAGTGTAGGGACAGCTGGAAACACCATATATTTT.

The chain is built from TRBV5-1 and TRBJ2-5; 9 bases line up with TRBD1. This CDR3 spans 14 amino acids. Germline CDR1 SGHRS, CDR2 YFSETQ. V gave up 2 bases and J gave up 2 bases; unmatched junction bases: 1. The chain's CDR3 is CASSFGTGQETQYF. The CDR3 coding sequence is TGCGCCAGCAGCTTCGGGACAGGGCAAGAGACCCAGTACTTC.

The CDR3 protein is CASRLRRWAGHHNYGYTF. CDR3 in DNA: TGTGCAAGTCGCTTAAGGCGGTGGGCAGGGCACCATAACTATGGCTACACCTTC. The rearrangement uses TRBV12-2 and TRBJ1-2; the table's D call of TRBD1 was not tested on the DNA. TRBV12-2 is deemed a pseudogene. The CDR3 is made up of 18 amino acids.

The gene calls are TRBV2 and TRBJ2-3, with 9 nucleotides matching TRBD2. V lost 7 bases and J lost 3; bases outside the gene matches: 17. The CDR3 length is 18 residues. Germline loops: CDR1 SNHLY, CDR2 FYNNEI. The CDR3 bases are TGTGCCAGCACCTCCTCTATTCGCGGGAGGGCCGGTACAGATACGCAGTATTTT. Encoded protein: CASTSSIRGRAGTDTQYF.

The chain couples TRBV9 to TRBJ2-3; 9 positions agree with TRBD1. The trim removed 4 bases at V and 4 bases at J, leaving 4 bases unmatched. Germline values: CDR1 SGDLS, CDR2 YYNGEE. This CDR3 spans 14 amino acids. This CDR3 reads CASSRTGGADTQYF. CDR3 coding DNA: TGTGCCAGCAGCCGAACAGGGGGCGCAGATACGCAGTATTTT.

This rearrangement joins TRBV28 to TRBJ1-5; a possible D gene is TRBD1 (6 bases). The CDR3 covers 15 residues. Trimming shortened V by 7 bases and J by 7 bases, and 20 bases separated the two germline ends. Germline CDR1 reads MDHEN; CDR2 reads SYDVKM. In DNA, the CDR3 is TGTGCCAGCATACCCGTAACAGGGTATGGGCAGCCCCAGCATTTT. Protein product: CASIPVTGYGQPQHF. The full variable domain, its missing parts supplied by reference TRBV28 and TRBJ1-5, is DVKVTQSSRYLVKRTGEKVFLECVQDMDHENMFWYRQDPGLGLRLIYFSYDVKMKEKGDIPEGYSVSREKKERFSLILESASTNQTSMYLCASIPVTGYGQPQHFGDGTRLSIL.

This rearrangement joins TRBV10-1 to TRBJ2-5, with a possible D match to TRBD1 (6 bases). The V and J ends lost 0 bases and 5 bases respectively, with 13 bases between them. Germline CDR1 is WNHNN and CDR2 is SYGVQD (reference sequence). This CDR3 spans 15 amino acids. The CDR3 loop reads CASSESSGGAETQYF. The CDR3 DNA reads as TGCGCCAGCAGTGAGTCGAGTGGGGGCGCGGAGACCCAGTACTTC.

The rearrangement joins TRBV7-6 to TRBJ2-5, with D possibly being TRBD2 (6 bases). Germline V gene lookup returns CDR1 SGHVS and CDR2 FNYEAQ. Trimming cost V 7 bases and J 4 bases, with 16 bases left between them. The CDR3 runs 14 residues. Written as DNA, the CDR3 is TGTGCCAGCACTAAAGTGGGGGGTGGAGAGACCCAGTACTTC. Protein product: CASTKVGGGETQYF.

The rearrangement uses TRBV5-1 and TRBJ1-2; D uncertain. The CDR3 loop spans 15 amino acids. CDR1 SGHRS and CDR2 YFSETQ come from the germline V gene. The V gene lost 2 bases and the J gene lost 6 bases, with 17 bases spanning the gap. This chain's CDR3 is CASSFYGDSDDGYTF. The CDR3 nucleotides are TGCGCCAGCAGCTTCTACGGAGACTCCGACGATGGCTACACCTTC.